The 24 T cell receptor beta chains below were found in one sample sequenced in a study of cytomegalovirus exposure and HLA in healthy donors. In the PCR, 60 Vbeta and 13 Jbeta primers were used. Clones were read by immunoSEQ multiplex PCR, and TCRdb kept only the in-frame ones, dropping some. The sample lists about 100,000 clones, more than 75% occurring once. Sequenced material: PBMCs. The origin of the receptors is a woman aged 55 to 70 in good health and CMV-seronegative.

This chain connects TRBV5-6 to TRBJ2-2, with 9 bases that match TRBD1. There are 16 residues in the CDR3. Germline CDR1 reads SGHDT; CDR2 reads YYEEEE. J lost 5 bases, V lost 4 bases, and 9 bases had no gene match. CDR3 amino acids: CASSPGTGRGTGELFF. The CDR3 bases are TGTGCCAGCAGCCCGGGGACAGGGCGAGGGACCGGGGAGCTGTTTTTT.

The V and J genes are TRBV27 and TRBJ2-7; a possible D gene is TRBD2 (6 bases). Trimming cost V 3 bases and J 0 bases, with 9 bases left between them. From germline, CDR1 is MNHEY and CDR2 SMNVEV (reference sequence). The CDR3 contains 14 residues. The CDR3 region has the DNA TGTGCCAGCAGTTTGGGGGGTTTCTCCTACGAGCAGTACTTC. Amino acids: CASSLGGFSYEQYF.

The chain employs TRBV2 and TRBJ1-3; a weak D match, TRBD1 (5 bases). Germline assignment: CDR1 SNHLY and CDR2 FYNNEI. Trimming took 3 bases from V and 7 from J, leaving 16 bases between them. The CDR3 runs 15 residues. Here the CDR3 DNA reads TGTGCCAGCAGTGAGACAGTGGGTTACGGGAACACCATATATTTT. This encodes CASSETVGYGNTIYF.

This chain joins TRBV6-1 and TRBJ1-4; weak D call: TRBD1 (5 bases). V shed 10 bases and J shed 5 bases, with 14 bases lying between them. This CDR3 comprises 13 residues. The germline V gene has CDR1 MNHNS and CDR2 SASEGT. CDR3 residues: CATRGVANEKLFF. The DNA for the CDR3 is TGTGCCACCAGAGGGGTCGCGAATGAAAAACTGTTTTTT.

The chain links TRBV2 to TRBJ1-3; the match to TRBD1 covers 8 bases. Per germline, CDR1 SNHLY and CDR2 FYNNEI. This CDR3 has 14 residues. V gave up 6 bases and J gave up 6 bases; unmatched junction bases: 7. The CDR3 sequence: CASSPGGSKNTIYF. CDR3 DNA: TGTGCCAGCAGCCCAGGGGGCTCGAAAAACACCATATATTTT.

As DNA, the CDR3 is TGTGCGTTAAATGAGGTTACGGGACAGGGCTACACCTTC. It translates to CALNEVTGQGYTF. This chain links TRBV5-3 with TRBJ1-2; TRBD1 aligns across 7 bases. TRBV5-3 is an ORF, and what it does is uncertain. The length of the CDR3 is 13 residues.

The rearrangement links TRBV7-9 to TRBJ2-5; D possibly corresponds to TRBD2 (6 bases). The CDR3 is 15 residues long. Germline V lookup: CDR1 SEHNR, CDR2 FQNEAQ (reference sequence). The germline V and J ends were trimmed by 2 bases and 5 bases, with 15 bases remaining between them. The CDR3 region has the DNA TGTGCCAGCAGCTTATACGGGAGAGGGTACGAGACCCAGTACTTC. Its translation: CASSLYGRGYETQYF.

The chain employs TRBV7-9 and TRBJ1-5, with D unresolved. The CDR3 contains 11 residues. Germline V gives CDR1 SEHNR, CDR2 FQNEAQ (reference sequence). The germline V and J ends were trimmed by 5 bases and 4 bases, with 3 bases remaining between them. CDR3 in amino acids: CASSLNQPQHF. DNA for the CDR3: TGTGCCAGCAGCCTTAATCAGCCCCAGCATTTT. The complete variable domain, with remaining parts taken from reference TRBV7-9 and TRBJ1-5, reads DTGVSQNPRHKITKRGQNVTFRCDPISEHNRLYWYRQTLGQGPEFLTYFQNEAQLEKSRLLSDRFSAERPKGSFSTLEIQRTEQGDSAMYLCASSLNQPQHFGDGTRLSIL.

The chain uses TRBV28 and TRBJ2-1; TRBD1 agrees at 7 bases. CDR1 is MDHEN and CDR2 is SYDVKM in the germline V gene. CDR3 length: 16 residues. V shed 4 bases, J shed 2 bases, and the junction held 8 bases outside the gene matches. CDR3 in DNA: TGTGCCAGCAGTTCCCCCCTAGGGGGCCCCTACAATGAGCAGTTCTTC. Translating gives CASSSPLGGPYNEQFF.

This chain uses TRBV9 with TRBJ2-5; TRBD1 matches 11 bases. Germline V lookup: CDR1 SGDLS, CDR2 YYNGEE. The V segment lost 3 bases and the J segment 2 bases; nucleotides outside the gene matches: 6. The CDR3 is made up of 16 amino acids. As DNA, the CDR3 is TGTGCCAGCAGCGCCCAGGGACAGGGGGGTCAAGAGACCCAGTACTTC. As protein: CASSAQGQGGQETQYF.

The rearrangement joins TRBV25-1 to TRBJ2-3; D ambiguous. The CDR3 has 14 amino acids. Germline assignment: CDR1 MGHDK and CDR2 SYGVNS. Trimming left V 0 bases short and J 3 bases short, with 7 bases between. CDR3: CASSEYFGTDTQYF. CDR3 in DNA: TGTGCCAGCAGTGAATATTTCGGGACAGATACGCAGTATTTT.

The gene calls are TRBV4-2 and TRBJ2-5, with 11 bases matching TRBD2. Trimming cost V 3 bases and J 5 bases; bases outside gene matches: 2. This CDR3 spans 14 amino acids. Looked up from germline, CDR1 is LGHNA and CDR2 is YNFKEQ. This CDR3 is CASSHSGRGETQYF. The CDR3 nucleotides read TGTGCCAGCAGCCATAGCGGGAGGGGGGAGACCCAGTACTTC.

The chain links TRBV11-2 to TRBJ1-1; tentative D call: TRBD1 (5 bases). The CDR3 has 14 amino acids. Trimming cost V 4 bases and J 3 bases, with 12 bases left between them. CDR1 SGHAT and CDR2 FQNNGV come from the germline V gene. CDR3 region: CASSYRPGDTEAFF. CDR3 coding DNA: TGTGCCAGCAGCTACAGGCCTGGGGACACTGAAGCTTTCTTT.

The rearrangement joins TRBV2 to TRBJ1-6; D is ambiguous. Trimming removed 8 bases from V and 6 bases from J, with 17 bases in between. This CDR3 has 15 amino acids. The germline V gene encodes CDR1 SNHLY and CDR2 FYNNEI. CDR3 amino acids: CASLRELAGNSPLHF. Written as DNA, the CDR3 is TGTGCCAGCCTCCGGGAGCTCGCGGGTAATTCACCCCTCCACTTT.

The CDR3: CASSDMRNTIYF. CDR3 DNA: TGTGCCAGCAGTGATATGCGGAACACCATATATTTT. The gene calls are TRBV25-1 and TRBJ1-3, with D unresolved. This CDR3 is built from 12 residues. In germline, CDR1 is MGHDK, CDR2 SYGVNS. Trimming left V 3 bases short and J 7 bases short, with 7 bases between.

The V gene is TRBV5-1, the J gene TRBJ2-3; D possibly corresponds to TRBD2 (5 bases). The V and J ends lost 4 bases and 6 bases respectively, with 9 bases between them. CDR3 length equals 12 residues. Germline V gene data show CDR1 as SGHRS and CDR2 as YFSETQ. For the CDR3, the DNA is TGCGCCAGCAGCACCCGCGGGGATACGCAGTATTTT. Translation gives CASSTRGDTQYF.

This chain joins TRBV10-2 and TRBJ2-7, with 8 nucleotides matching TRBD1. Unmatched junction bases numbered 13, after V lost 10 bases and J lost 2 bases. The germline CDR1 and CDR2 sequences are WSHSY and SAAADI. The CDR3 loop spans 15 amino acids. The DNA of the CDR3 is TGCGCCACCTGGGGGGACAGGATGACTACCTACGAGCAGTACTTC. Translating gives CATWGDRMTTYEQYF.

The chain couples TRBV28 to TRBJ1-5; no clear D. Germline V gives CDR1 MDHEN, CDR2 SYDVKM. Trimming took off 4 bases at V and 2 bases at J, with 9 bases between the two ends. CDR3 length: 14 residues. The CDR3 DNA sequence: TGTGCCAGCAGTTGGGGAGTTGGCAATCAGCCCCAGCATTTT. Translating it yields CASSWGVGNQPQHF.

This clone was seen only a few times. The CDR3 DNA follows: TGTGCCAGCAGCTGGGGACAGATCACTGAAGCTTTCTTT. It encodes CASSWGQITEAFF. The genes are TRBV25-1 and TRBJ1-1, with 7 nucleotides matching TRBD1. Germline trimming cut 6 bases from V and 4 bases from J; bases unmatched to any gene: 5. The CDR3 extends over 13 amino acids. Germline assignment: CDR1 MGHDK and CDR2 SYGVNS.

This sequence joins TRBV28 and TRBJ2-1; 8 nucleotides match TRBD2. The trim removed 3 bases at V and 0 bases at J, leaving 1 base unmatched. Per germline, CDR1 MDHEN and CDR2 SYDVKM. This CDR3 has 15 amino acids. CDR3 protein: CASSLSGSSYNEQFF. The DNA of the CDR3 is TGTGCCAGCAGTTTGAGCGGGAGCTCCTACAATGAGCAGTTCTTC.

V is TRBV27 and J is TRBJ2-7; 12 positions agree with TRBD2. V lost 2 bases and J lost 3; bases outside the gene matches: 5. This CDR3 region has 16 residues. The germline V gene has CDR1 MNHEY and CDR2 SMNVEV (reference sequence). DNA for the CDR3: TGTGCCAGCAGTTTAGAACAGACTAGCGGGAGCTACGAGCAGTACTTC. Protein product: CASSLEQTSGSYEQYF.

This clone was counted a few times. The chain combines TRBV5-8 with TRBJ1-6, with D unclear. Deletions cut 0 bases from V and 6 bases from J, with 7 bases between. The CDR3 totals 14 residues. Germline CDR1 and CDR2: SGHTS and YDEGEE. The CDR3 protein is CASSLGQVNSPLHF. The DNA for the CDR3 is TGTGCCAGCAGCTTGGGGCAGGTTAATTCACCCCTCCACTTT.

V usage is TRBV6-6 and J usage is TRBJ1-5; possible D gene TRBD1, 6 bases. The CDR3 covers 14 residues. Germline assignment: CDR1 MNHNY and CDR2 SVGAGI (reference sequence). V was clipped by 6 bases and J by 6 bases, with 15 bases between them. CDR3 nucleotide sequence: TGTGCCAGCAGCCACGGGGGGGCGGCTCAGCCCCAGCATTTT. It is translated as CASSHGGAAQPQHF.

V gene TRBV28 combines with J gene TRBJ2-5; 7 nucleotides align to TRBD1. The V segment lost 3 bases and the J segment 4 bases; nucleotides outside the gene matches: 14. Germline CDR1 and CDR2: MDHEN and SYDVKM. The CDR3 is 17 residues long. The CDR3 nucleotides read TGTGCCAGCAGTTTCGGTCCCCAGACAGGGAACAGAGAGACCCAGTACTTC. Translating it yields CASSFGPQTGNRETQYF.